A selection of T cell receptor beta chains follows, all from one sample in a study of T cells in Graves' hyperthyroidism and ophthalmopathy. TCRdb processed the multiplex PCR reads anew with MiXCR; each CDR3 protein has one entry. The sample carries hundreds of thousands of distinct CDR3 sequences, roughly 21% recorded once. The specimen was blood. The source is a man aged 40-49 years with Graves' ophthalmopathy. Both conserved end residues are part of each CDR3. The D gene is left open where the match is weak. A clone size is listed for some rows: how often the clone was seen (once, few, many), or a class if it is expanded.

few	TRBJ1-5	TRBV20-1	TRBD1	CSALTGPNQPQHF	TGCAGTGCTCTGACAGGGCCTAATCAGCCCCAGCATTTT
many	TRBJ2-1	TRBV5-1	TRBD2	CASSASLPGGTYNEQFF	TGCGCCAGCAGCGCGTCCTTGCCGGGAGGGACCTACAATGAGCAGTTCTTC
few	TRBJ1-3	TRBV7-8	.	CASSLERASNTIYF	TGTGCCAGCAGCTTAGAGAGGGCATCCAACACCATATATTTT
few	TRBJ1-2	TRBV30	TRBD1	CAWSLGTGGNGGYTF	TGTGCCTGGAGTCTCGGGACAGGGGGTAACGGGGGCTACACCTTC
.	TRBJ1-5	TRBV19	TRBD1	CASSRMDRGYNQPQHF	TGTGCCAGTAGTAGGATGGACAGGGGGTACAATCAGCCCCAGCATTTT
few	TRBJ2-7	TRBV27	.	CASRTYYPYEQYF	TGTGCCAGCAGAACTTATTATCCCTACGAGCAGTACTTC
few	TRBJ1-1	TRBV27	TRBD1	CASSQTGGGTEAFF	TGTGCCAGCAGTCAGACAGGGGGAGGCACTGAAGCTTTCTTT
few	TRBJ2-1	TRBV6-1	.	CASRQTGIPNEQFF	TGTGCCAGCAGGCAAACAGGGATCCCCAATGAGCAGTTCTTC
.	TRBJ2-7	TRBV4-3	TRBD1	CASSQGTGRAEGPYEQYF	TGCGCCAGCAGCCAGGGGACAGGGCGGGCTGAGGGCCCATACGAGCAGTACTTC
few	TRBJ1-4	TRBV29-1	.	CSVRDGVEKLFF	TGCAGCGTAAGGGACGGGGTTGAAAAACTGTTTTTT
.	TRBJ2-2	TRBV29-1	.	CSAQGGEDTGELFF	TGCAGCGCCCAGGGGGGGGAGGACACCGGGGAGCTGTTTTTT
.	TRBJ2-5	TRBV10-2	.	CASTSSPPETQYF	TGCGCCAGCACCAGTAGTCCTCCCGAGACCCAGTACTTC
few	TRBJ2-5	TRBV6-2/TRBV6-3	.	CASSYGTGDLETQYF	TGTGCCAGCAGTTACGGGACGGGGGACTTAGAGACCCAGTACTTC
many	TRBJ2-3	TRBV3-1	.	CASRGSITDTQYF	TGTGCCAGCAGGGGGAGCATCACAGATACGCAGTATTTT
.	TRBJ1-1	TRBV18	.	CASSLQTVNTEAFF	TGTGCCAGCTCCCTCCAAACGGTGAACACTGAAGCTTTCTTT
.	TRBJ1-2	TRBV5-4	.	CASSLGTENYGYTF	TGTGCCAGCAGCTTGGGGACGGAGAACTATGGCTACACCTTC
.	TRBJ2-2	TRBV6-2/TRBV6-3	.	CASSYPGLTGELFF	TGTGCCAGCAGTTACCCGGGACTCACCGGGGAGCTGTTTTTT
.	TRBJ1-5	TRBV7-6	.	CASSLGAPYSNQPQHF	TGTGCCAGCAGCTTAGGGGCGCCCTATAGCAATCAGCCCCAGCATTTT
many	TRBJ2-1	TRBV28	.	CASSLASKEDNEQFF	TGTGCCAGCAGTTTAGCCTCGAAGGAAGACAATGAGCAGTTCTTC
.	TRBJ2-3	TRBV7-2	.	CASSYLGPPTDTQYF	TGTGCCAGCAGCTACCTGGGGCCCCCCACAGATACGCAGTATTTT
.	TRBJ1-6	TRBV2	TRBD1	CASNRDRVNSPLHF	TGTGCCAGCAATCGGGACAGAGTTAATTCACCCCTCCACTTT
.	TRBJ2-3	TRBV27	TRBD2	CASSLGAGGPNTQYF	TGTGCCAGCAGTTTGGGGGCGGGAGGGCCGAATACGCAGTATTTT
.	TRBJ2-7	TRBV7-2	TRBD2	CASSTGLAVSYEQYF	TGTGCCAGCAGCACGGGACTAGCGGTTTCCTACGAGCAGTACTTC
.	TRBJ2-7	TRBV7-3	.	CASSLTPGYEQYF	TGTGCCAGCAGCTTAACCCCCGGGTACGAGCAGTACTTC
.	TRBJ2-5	TRBV20-1	.	CSAEGLQETQYF	TGCAGTGCAGAGGGACTTCAAGAGACCCAGTACTTC
.	TRBJ2-1	TRBV6-1	TRBD1	CASDVPGQGYNEQFF	TGTGCCAGTGATGTCCCGGGACAGGGGTACAATGAGCAGTTCTTC
few	TRBJ1-5	TRBV6-1	.	CASSFEGQPQHF	TGTGCCAGCAGCTTTGAGGGGCAGCCCCAGCATTTT
.	TRBJ2-3	TRBV19	.	CASSIETKNAQYF	TGTGCCAGTAGTATAGAGACCAAAAATGCGCAGTATTTT
.	TRBJ1-2	TRBV6-1	.	CASKHTFTGLYGYTF	TGTGCCAGCAAACACACATTCACAGGGCTCTATGGCTACACCTTC
few	TRBJ2-7	TRBV28	.	CASSPLQGRHYEQYF	TGTGCCAGCAGTCCTCTACAGGGAAGGCACTACGAGCAGTACTTC
many	TRBJ1-4	TRBV3-1	TRBD1	CASSGGQGTEKLFF	TGTGCCAGCAGCGGGGGACAGGGAACTGAAAAACTGTTTTTT
.	TRBJ2-2	TRBV28	TRBD1	CASLTGVGTGELFF	TGTGCCAGTCTGACAGGGGTCGGCACCGGGGAGCTGTTTTTT
.	TRBJ2-1	TRBV7-9	TRBD2	CASSFTGTRRGGVAQIYNEQFF	TGTGCCAGCAGCTTTACCGGGACTCGCCGCGGGGGGGTCGCCCAAATTTACAATGAGCAGTTCTTC
many	TRBJ1-5	TRBV12-3/TRBV12-4	TRBD1	CASSLKGAGNQPQHF	TGTGCCAGCAGTTTGAAGGGGGCCGGCAATCAGCCCCAGCATTTT
.	TRBJ1-5	TRBV19	.	CASRAGLNQPQHF	TGTGCCAGTAGGGCAGGATTAAATCAGCCCCAGCATTTT
few	TRBJ2-2	TRBV3-1	TRBD2	CASTRLAGLNTGELFF	TGTGCCAGCACCCGACTAGCGGGCTTAAACACCGGGGAGCTGTTTTTT
many	TRBJ2-1	TRBV20-1	.	CSARGLENEQFF	TGCAGTGCTAGAGGCCTAGAAAATGAGCAGTTCTTC
few	TRBJ2-2	TRBV9	TRBD2	CASSVGGGRGTGELFF	TGTGCCAGCAGCGTAGGGGGCGGGAGAGGAACCGGGGAGCTGTTTTTT
.	TRBJ2-1	TRBV7-7	.	CASSLAPSEHNEQFF	TGTGCTAGCAGCTTAGCCCCCTCCGAACACAATGAGCAGTTCTTC
.	TRBJ1-5	TRBV28	.	CASTPGPTRPQHF	TGTGCCAGCACCCCGGGACCCACGCGGCCCCAGCATTTT
few	TRBJ1-5	TRBV10-3	.	CAISESILRGGNQPQHF	TGTGCCATCAGTGAGTCGATCCTCAGGGGCGGCAATCAGCCCCAGCATTTT
many	TRBJ2-2	TRBV20-1	.	CSAPRGNTGELFF	TGCAGTGCCCCGCGGGGAAACACCGGGGAGCTGTTTTTT
few	TRBJ2-7	TRBV7-2	TRBD2	CASLAGLAGHSYEQYF	TGTGCCAGTCTTGCAGGACTAGCGGGTCACTCCTACGAGCAGTACTTC
few	TRBJ2-2	TRBV20-1	.	CSARRLGAGGELFF	TGCAGTGCTAGGAGATTGGGGGCTGGCGGGGAGCTGTTTTTT
.	TRBJ2-5	TRBV12-3/TRBV12-4	.	CAGSLLRDQETQYF	TGTGCCGGCAGTTTACTCCGGGACCAAGAGACCCAGTACTTC
few	TRBJ2-7	TRBV10-3	TRBD1	CAIRPDRDGYEQYF	TGTGCCATCAGACCTGACAGGGATGGGTACGAGCAGTACTTC
.	TRBJ2-3	TRBV10-1	.	CASSQGPFDTQYF	TGCGCCAGTTCGCAGGGCCCCTTCGATACGCAGTATTTT
few	TRBJ1-1	TRBV7-6	TRBD1	CASSLGDRGRGVNTEAFF	TGTGCCAGCAGCTTAGGAGACAGGGGCCGAGGCGTGAACACTGAAGCTTTCTTT
few	TRBJ2-7	TRBV18	TRBD1	CASSWDRSKYEQYF	TGTGCCAGCTCATGGGACAGGTCTAAGTACGAGCAGTACTTC
.	TRBJ2-5	TRBV11-2	TRBD2	CASSLAGNPQRGGETQYF	TGTGCCAGCAGCTTGGCGGGGAACCCACAGCGGGGGGGAGAGACCCAGTACTTC
many	TRBJ2-7	TRBV27	TRBD1	CASSLPGTGYEQYF	TGTGCCAGCAGTCTCCCCGGGACAGGGTACGAGCAGTACTTC
.	TRBJ2-7	TRBV7-8	TRBD1	CASSLVWGQPYEQYF	TGTGCCAGCAGCTTAGTTTGGGGACAGCCCTACGAGCAGTACTTC
few	TRBJ1-5	TRBV11-2	TRBD1	CASSLARQGMDQPQHF	TGTGCCAGCAGCTTAGCCAGACAGGGAATGGACCAGCCCCAGCATTTT
few	TRBJ2-5	TRBV6-1	.	CASWQGQKEETQYF	TGTGCCAGCTGGCAGGGGCAAAAGGAAGAGACCCAGTACTTC
few	TRBJ2-3	TRBV28	.	CASSLGGAGDTQYF	TGTGCCAGCAGTCTGGGGGGGGCCGGAGATACGCAGTATTTT
.	TRBJ2-7	TRBV12-3/TRBV12-4	TRBD2	CASSLTSGASYEQYF	TGTGCCAGCAGTTTAACTAGCGGGGCGAGCTATGAGCAGTACTTC
once	TRBJ2-7	TRBV12-3/TRBV12-4	TRBD1	CASSLTGDRGKLLF	TGTGCCAGCAGTTTAACCGGGGACAGGGGGAAGCTTTTGTTC
many	TRBJ2-2	TRBV12-5	TRBD2	CASGFRGGVNTGELFF	TGTGCTAGTGGGTTCCGGGGGGGCGTGAACACCGGGGAGCTGTTTTTT
many	TRBJ2-5	TRBV27	.	CASSLIGKGQETQYF	TGTGCCAGCAGTTTAATTGGCAAGGGCCAAGAGACCCAGTACTTC
.	TRBJ2-4	TRBV6-5	TRBD2	CASSYSVAGGPLAKNIQYF	TGTGCCAGCAGTTACTCTGTAGCGGGAGGGCCCTTAGCCAAAAACATTCAGTACTTC